Shown below are 23 T cell receptor beta chains from a single sample sequenced in a study of cytomegalovirus exposure and HLA in healthy donors. The PCR had 60 Vbeta and 13 Jbeta primers. Some clones are missing from TCRdb's copy, which holds only in-frame ones; the method was immunoSEQ multiplex PCR. The data show about 94,000 clones, more than 75% seen once. The sequencing input was PBMCs. Receptor source: a human donor in good health.

The chain couples TRBV4-2 to TRBJ1-4, with 11 bases lining up with TRBD1. The germline V gene encodes CDR1 LGHNA and CDR2 YNFKEQ. This CDR3 is built from 20 residues. J was trimmed by 0 bases and V by 0 bases; bases with no gene match: 9. The CDR3 DNA is TGTGCCAGCAGCCAAGAAAGGACAGGGGGCGATCGGTCAACTAATGAAAAACTGTTTTTT. This translates into CASSQERTGGDRSTNEKLFF.

The chain recombines TRBV28 with TRBJ1-5; D perhaps matches TRBD1 (5 bases). V shed 6 bases and J shed 2 bases, with 14 bases lying between them. Germline V gene data show CDR1 as MDHEN and CDR2 as SYDVKM. The CDR3 extends over 15 amino acids. The CDR3 coding sequence is TGTGCCAGCAGGACAGCAGGGTCCGGCAATCAGCCCCAGCATTTT. As protein: CASRTAGSGNQPQHF.

This clone was seen more than once but under ten times. The V gene is TRBV7-2, the J gene TRBJ2-5; a possible D gene is TRBD2 (6 bases). Germline V gene lookup returns CDR1 SGHTA and CDR2 FQGNSA. V shed 2 bases and J shed 5 bases, with 15 bases lying between them. The CDR3 is 15 residues long. CDR3 region: CASSLSLAGDETQYF. The CDR3 DNA follows: TGTGCCAGCAGCTTATCACTAGCCGGGGACGAGACCCAGTACTTC. The full variable domain, completed using reference TRBV7-2 and TRBJ2-5, is GAGVSQSPSNKVTEKGKDVELRCDPISGHTALYWYRQSLGQGLEFLIYFQGNSAPDKSGLPSDRFSAERTGGSVSTLTIQRTQQEDSAVYLCASSLSLAGDETQYFGPGTRLLVL.

The gene calls are TRBV7-2 and TRBJ1-2; D remains unclear. Germline V gene sequence: CDR1 SGHTA, CDR2 FQGNSA. Trimming took 5 bases from V and 4 from J, leaving 11 bases between them. CDR3 length: 13 residues. For the CDR3, the DNA is TGTGCCAGCAGCGCCCAGGCTCTCTATGGCTACACCTTC. Protein product: CASSAQALYGYTF.

This clone is a singleton in its sample. The genes are TRBV5-6 and TRBJ2-5, with 14 bases aligning to TRBD2. The CDR3 has 15 residues. Germline V gene data show CDR1 as SGHDT and CDR2 as YYEEEE. Germline trimming cut 4 bases from V and 4 bases from J; bases unmatched to any gene: 3. CDR3 sequence (DNA): TGTGCCAGCAGCCCAGGACTAGCGGGAGGAGAGACCCAGTACTTC. Translation: CASSPGLAGGETQYF.

The chain carries TRBV30 and TRBJ1-3, with D hard to call. The CDR3 length is 13 residues. Trimming shortened V by 2 bases and J by 0 bases, and 5 bases separated the two germline ends. Germline lookup yields CDR1 GTSNPN and CDR2 SVGIG (reference sequence). In DNA, the CDR3 is TGTGCCTGGAGTCGAGTCTCTGGAAACACCATATATTTT. Translated, it gives CAWSRVSGNTIYF. Together with reference TRBV30 and TRBJ1-3, the CDR3 gives the full variable domain: SQTIHQWPATLVQPVGSPLSLECTVEGTSNPNLYWYRQAAGRGLQLLFYSVGIGQISSEVPQNLSASRPQDRQFILSSKKLLLSDSGFYLCAWSRVSGNTIYFGEGSWLTVV.

J is TRBJ2-5 and V is TRBV27; 7 bases agree with TRBD2. This CDR3 is 14 amino acids long. The V and J ends lost 5 bases and 1 base, in that order; junction bases with no gene match: 4. Germline V gene data show CDR1 as MNHEY and CDR2 as SMNVEV (reference sequence). This CDR3 reads CASSGDYIQETQYF. The CDR3 bases are TGTGCCAGCAGTGGGGACTACATCCAAGAGACCCAGTACTTC.

The rearrangement joins TRBV5-6 to TRBJ2-1; D possibly corresponds to TRBD1 (6 bases). The V end was cut by 4 bases, the J end by 2 bases, with 13 bases between. The CDR3 has 15 residues. The germline CDR1 and CDR2 sequences are SGHDT and YYEEEE. CDR3 protein: CASSNSWGPYNEQFF. The CDR3 bases are TGTGCCAGCAGCAACTCGTGGGGGCCCTACAATGAGCAGTTCTTC.

The chain links TRBV7-2 to TRBJ2-1; 9 nucleotides align to TRBD2. The CDR3 runs to 14 residues. J lost 5 bases, V lost 3 bases, and 2 bases had no gene match. Germline lookup yields CDR1 SGHTA and CDR2 FQGNSA. The CDR3 nucleotides read TGTGCCAGCAGCTTGAGACTAGCGGACAATGAGCAGTTCTTC. The encoded protein is CASSLRLADNEQFF.

The genes are TRBV7-2 and TRBJ2-2; possible D gene TRBD1, 7 bases. V lost 5 bases and J lost 0, with 13 bases in between. Germline CDR1 is SGHTA and CDR2 is FQGNSA. CDR3 length: 16 amino acids. Here the CDR3 reads CASSPRGAPNTGELFF. As DNA, the CDR3 is TGTGCCAGCAGCCCCAGGGGGGCGCCGAACACCGGGGAGCTGTTTTTT.

This chain joins TRBV7-8 and TRBJ2-2, with 13 bases matching TRBD2. This CDR3 contains 17 residues. The junction had 6 bases not matched to a gene; V was cut back by 1 base and J by 7 bases. Germline V gene sequence: CDR1 SGHVS, CDR2 FQNEAQ. The CDR3 protein is CASSLGTSGRKDGELFF. The CDR3 nucleotides read TGTGCCAGCAGCTTAGGGACTAGCGGGAGAAAAGACGGGGAGCTGTTTTTT.

The CDR3 nucleotides read TGCGCCAGCAGCCAAGAAGGTCCGGGGGGGCTGTACACCGGGGAGCTGTTTTTT. This codes for CASSQEGPGGLYTGELFF. The J gene is TRBJ2-2, the V gene TRBV4-1; 8 bases fit TRBD2. CDR3 length: 18 amino acids. Germline V gene lookup returns CDR1 MGHRA and CDR2 YSYEKL. After removal of 0 bases from V and 3 bases from J, the junction contained 9 bases not matched to a gene.

This clone turned up a few times. The chain joins TRBV28 to TRBJ2-4; TRBD1 aligns across 7 bases. V gave up 3 bases and J gave up 0 bases; unmatched junction bases: 5. Germline CDR1 reads MDHEN; CDR2 reads SYDVKM. The CDR3 sequence is 16 residues long. CDR3 residues: CASSFQGDLAKNIQYF. The CDR3 bases are TGTGCCAGCAGTTTCCAGGGGGACCTAGCCAAAAACATTCAGTACTTC.

The chain employs TRBV6-1 and TRBJ2-7; a possible D gene is TRBD1 (5 bases). The CDR3 has 14 amino acids. V was pared by 2 bases and J by 2 bases, with 10 bases between. From germline, CDR1 is MNHNS and CDR2 SASEGT. The CDR3, as DNA: TGTGCCAGCAGTGAAAATGGCAGGGCCTACGAGCAGTACTTC. This encodes CASSENGRAYEQYF.

The gene calls are TRBV18 and TRBJ2-1; 13 nucleotides match TRBD2. Per germline, CDR1 KGHSH and CDR2 LQKENI. V lost 4 bases to trimming and J lost 9 bases; unmatched junction nucleotides: 9. This CDR3 comprises 16 residues. DNA for the CDR3: TGTGCCAGCTCACTCCCGACTAGCGGGGGGCAGGGTGAGCAGTTCTTC. Translation: CASSLPTSGGQGEQFF.

This chain uses TRBV28 with TRBJ1-4, with 8 positions matching TRBD1. Germline CDR1 and CDR2: MDHEN and SYDVKM. The CDR3 totals 13 residues. J gave up 5 bases and V 8 bases, and 4 bases lay outside the gene matches. The CDR3 nucleotides read TGTGCCAGCTACGGACAGGGCAATGAAAAACTGTTTTTT. This translates into CASYGQGNEKLFF.

Comment on this clone: At one of its ends the junction is not consistent with the germline gene, which may arise from a read error. The V and J genes are TRBV7-7 and TRBJ2-5; 7 nucleotides match TRBD2. This CDR3 has 14 amino acids. Germline CDR1 and CDR2: SSHAT and FNYEAQ (reference sequence). CDR3 sequence reads: CASSLAVGGKTQYF. Written as DNA, the CDR3 is TGTGCTAGCAGCTTAGCTGTCGGGGGGAAGACCCAGTACTTC. Full variable domain (remainder filled in from reference TRBV7-7 and TRBJ2-5): GAGVSQSPRYKVTKRGQDVTLRCDPISSHATLYWYQQALGQGPEFLTYFNYEAQPDKSGLPSDRFSAERPEGSISTLTIQRTEQRDSAMYRCASSLAVGGKTQYFGPGTRLLVL.

This clone came up a few times. This rearrangement joins TRBV6-1 to TRBJ2-7; D perhaps matches TRBD2 (5 bases). Germline V gene lookup returns CDR1 MNHNS and CDR2 SASEGT. The CDR3 sequence is 13 residues long. The CDR3 reads CAIQTGISYEQYF. The CDR3 DNA reads as TGTGCGATCCAAACCGGGATCTCCTACGAGCAGTACTTC.

This chain joins TRBV11-2 and TRBJ1-1, with unresolved D. CDR1 and CDR2 from the germline V gene are SGHAT and FQNNGV. The CDR3 extends over 13 amino acids. V lost 0 bases and J 2 bases, leaving 4 bases between the germline ends. The CDR3 loop is CASSLDSNTEAFF. The DNA for the CDR3 is TGTGCCAGCAGCTTAGATAGCAACACTGAAGCTTTCTTT.

The chain couples TRBV11-2 to TRBJ2-2; TRBD1 agrees at 9 bases. The germline V gene encodes CDR1 SGHAT and CDR2 FQNNGV. V gave up 7 bases and J gave up 4 bases; unmatched junction bases: 10. CDR3 length equals 16 residues. CDR3 nucleotide sequence: TGTGCCAGCACCACTACAGGGGGCTCTGGCACCGGGGAGCTGTTTTTT. Translating it yields CASTTTGGSGTGELFF. Looking up the rest from reference TRBV11-2 and TRBJ2-2 gives the full variable domain: EAGVAQSPRYKIIEKRQSVAFWCNPISGHATLYWYQQILGQGPKLLIQFQNNGVVDDSQLPKDRFSAERLKGVDSTLKIQPAKLEDSAVYLCASTTTGGSGTGELFFGEGSRLTVL.

The chain joins TRBV30 to TRBJ1-5, with TRBD1 identical over 8 bases. The CDR3 has 15 amino acids. Trimming at V came to 0 bases and at J to 7 bases, leaving 8 bases not matched to a gene. Per the germline V gene, CDR1 is GTSNPN and CDR2 is SVGIG (reference sequence). The CDR3 is CAWSVVTGGSQPQHF. For the CDR3, the DNA is TGTGCCTGGAGTGTAGTCACAGGGGGTTCGCAGCCCCAGCATTTT.

The CDR3 coding sequence is TGTGCCAGCAGTTTTTCCGGTTCCTACGAGCAGTACTTC. Its protein is CASSFSGSYEQYF. V gene TRBV6-5 combines with J gene TRBJ2-7, with D unresolved. The CDR3 is made up of 13 amino acids. CDR1 MNHEY and CDR2 SVGAGI come from the germline V gene. The germline V and J ends were trimmed by 4 bases and 1 base, with 8 bases remaining between them.

The chain's CDR3 is CASSLDTGGGNQPQHF. The DNA of the CDR3 is TGTGCCAGCAGCTTGGACACAGGGGGCGGCAATCAGCCCCAGCATTTT. The J gene is TRBJ1-5, the V gene TRBV7-2, with TRBD1 identical over 9 bases. Germline assignment: CDR1 SGHTA and CDR2 FQGNSA. The CDR3 is made up of 16 amino acids. V was pared by 3 bases and J by 2 bases, with 5 bases of the junction left unmatched.